The clone carrying this T cell receptor (beta chain) has more than one count but fewer than ten. As yet, its antigen is unknown. This entry is derived from a study of cytomegalovirus exposure and HLA in healthy donors. The study, taken as a whole, reports: Accounts indicate the classifier identified cytomegalovirus status with strong specificity and sensitivity.

The length of the CDR3 is 15 residues. Germline-derived CDR1 and CDR2 are MNHNS and SASEGT. V lost 1 base to trimming and J lost 4 bases; unmatched junction nucleotides: 7. Method: immunoSEQ multiplex PCR; TCRdb's copy keeps in-frame clones and lacks some. This table holds fewer than 250,000 clones, roughly 86% found once. Sequencing was carried out using PBMCs. The sequence derives from a woman younger than 35 in good health and CMV-seronegative. This chain links TRBV6-1 with TRBJ2-7; 7 nucleotides line up with TRBD1. The CDR3 loop reads CASSEGQGTSYEQYF. The CDR3 DNA sequence: TGTGCCAGCAGTGAAGGACAGGGAACCTCATACGAGCAGTACTTC.